A selection of T cell receptor beta chains follows, all from one sample in a study of radiation and T cells in renal cell carcinoma. The data were produced by immunoSEQ multiplex PCR, yet TCRdb's version contains in-frame clones alone and is incomplete. The data hold 100,000 to 150,000 clones, with roughly 80% observed a single time. This specimen was blood, taken from a patient whose treatment included radiotherapy and nephrectomy. The receptor set was obtained from a woman between 55 and 75 years old with renal cell carcinoma. Both conserved end residues are part of each CDR3. Fields, in order: clone size, CDR3 length, J gene, V gene, D gene, CDR3 DNA, CDR3 protein. A D gene is named only where the DNA matches it firmly. Clone size appears in some rows only: once, few, many, or a class for an expanded clone.

clone size: -
CDR3 length: 17
J gene: TRBJ1-2
V gene: TRBV5-4
D gene: -
CDR3 DNA: TGTGCCAGCAGCTTGGAGCTCGTCAGCCAGTCCGCCTATGGCTACACCTTC
CDR3 protein: CASSLELVSQSAYGYTF

clone size: -
CDR3 length: 15
J gene: TRBJ2-5
V gene: TRBV9
D gene: -
CDR3 DNA: TGTGCCAGCAGCGAGAAGTGGGGGGCGGAAGAGACCCAGTACTTC
CDR3 protein: CASSEKWGAEETQYF

clone size: -
CDR3 length: 16
J gene: TRBJ2-7
V gene: TRBV5-4
D gene: TRBD2
CDR3 DNA: TGTGCCAGCAGCTTGGGTCTCCCGGGACTAGCGGGTGAGCAGTACTTC
CDR3 protein: CASSLGLPGLAGEQYF

clone size: few
CDR3 length: 11
J gene: TRBJ1-1
V gene: TRBV29-1
D gene: TRBD1
CDR3 DNA: TGCAGCGTGGGACAGGGCGGTGAAGCTTTCTTT
CDR3 protein: CSVGQGGEAFF

clone size: -
CDR3 length: 14
J gene: TRBJ2-5
V gene: TRBV7-2
D gene: TRBD2
CDR3 DNA: TGTGCCAGCAGCTCGGGGACTAGCGGGGAGACCCAGTACTTC
CDR3 protein: CASSSGTSGETQYF

clone size: -
CDR3 length: 13
J gene: TRBJ2-3
V gene: TRBV29-1
D gene: -
CDR3 DNA: TGCAGCGTTTTGAAAGGAGGGAAGGATACGCAGTATTTT
CDR3 protein: CSVLKGGKDTQYF

clone size: -
CDR3 length: 15
J gene: TRBJ2-2
V gene: TRBV11-1
D gene: -
CDR3 DNA: TGTGCCAGCAGCTTCTTTCCGGGCGGGGCCGGGGAGCTGTTTTTT
CDR3 protein: CASSFFPGGAGELFF

clone size: -
CDR3 length: 14
J gene: TRBJ1-6
V gene: TRBV15
D gene: -
CDR3 DNA: TGTGCCACCCGCGCTTCCAGGGGAAATTCACCCCTCCACTTT
CDR3 protein: CATRASRGNSPLHF

clone size: -
CDR3 length: 16
J gene: TRBJ2-1
V gene: TRBV14
D gene: TRBD2
CDR3 DNA: TGTGCCAGCAGCCAGTGGACTAGCGGGAGCTCCAATGAGCAGTTCTTC
CDR3 protein: CASSQWTSGSSNEQFF

clone size: -
CDR3 length: 14
J gene: TRBJ2-5
V gene: TRBV7-9
D gene: -
CDR3 DNA: TGTGCCAGCAGGCCCGCCGTATGGCCAGAGACCCAGTACTTC
CDR3 protein: CASRPAVWPETQYF

clone size: -
CDR3 length: 15
J gene: TRBJ1-5
V gene: TRBV30
D gene: -
CDR3 DNA: TGTGCCTGGAGTGTAGGGGCTTATAGCAATCAGCCCCAGCATTTT
CDR3 protein: CAWSVGAYSNQPQHF

clone size: -
CDR3 length: 12
J gene: TRBJ1-2
V gene: TRBV9
D gene: -
CDR3 DNA: TGTGCCAGCAGCGTAGATGAGAGGGCCCTAACCTTC
CDR3 protein: CASSVDERALTF

clone size: -
CDR3 length: 13
J gene: TRBJ1-1
V gene: TRBV11-2
D gene: -
CDR3 DNA: TGTGCCAGCAGCGTTCGTGCGGACACTGAAGCTTTCTTT
CDR3 protein: CASSVRADTEAFF

clone size: -
CDR3 length: 15
J gene: TRBJ2-1
V gene: TRBV7-2
D gene: TRBD2
CDR3 DNA: TGTGCCAGCAGCTTCGGCGGGAGGTCCGACAATGAGCAGTTCTTC
CDR3 protein: CASSFGGRSDNEQFF

clone size: few
CDR3 length: 17
J gene: TRBJ2-5
V gene: TRBV2
D gene: TRBD1
CDR3 DNA: TGTGCCAGCAGAAGGGAGACAGGGGGCGCCCGGGGGGAGACCCAGTACTTC
CDR3 protein: CASRRETGGARGETQYF

clone size: -
CDR3 length: 14
J gene: TRBJ1-2
V gene: TRBV28
D gene: TRBD1
CDR3 DNA: TGTGCCAGCATCCTTTGGGGTACAGGGGCGGGCTACACCTTC
CDR3 protein: CASILWGTGAGYTF

clone size: -
CDR3 length: 13
J gene: TRBJ2-6
V gene: TRBV6-6
D gene: -
CDR3 DNA: TGTGCCAGCAGTTCCCCTGGGGCCAACGTCCTGACTTTC
CDR3 protein: CASSSPGANVLTF

clone size: -
CDR3 length: 14
J gene: TRBJ1-1
V gene: TRBV6-5
D gene: -
CDR3 DNA: TGTGCCAGCAGTCCCTATAGGACAGAACTTGAAGCTTTCTTT
CDR3 protein: CASSPYRTELEAFF

clone size: -
CDR3 length: 16
J gene: TRBJ2-2
V gene: TRBV9
D gene: TRBD2
CDR3 DNA: TGTGCCAGCAGCCCGCGGGGACTAGCGTACACCGGGGAGCTGTTTTTT
CDR3 protein: CASSPRGLAYTGELFF

clone size: -
CDR3 length: 15
J gene: TRBJ2-2
V gene: TRBV9
D gene: -
CDR3 DNA: TGTGCCAGCAGCGTAGCTACCCATAACACCGGGGAGCTGTTTTTT
CDR3 protein: CASSVATHNTGELFF

clone size: few
CDR3 length: 15
J gene: TRBJ2-2
V gene: TRBV27
D gene: -
CDR3 DNA: TGTGCCAGCAGTTTATACGGGGTCGACACCGGGGAGCTGTTTTTT
CDR3 protein: CASSLYGVDTGELFF

clone size: -
CDR3 length: 18
J gene: TRBJ2-7
V gene: TRBV10-3
D gene: TRBD2
CDR3 DNA: TGTGCCATAAACGCCGATGCCGGGACTAGCGGGGGACGAGGGGAGCAGTACTTC
CDR3 protein: CAINADAGTSGGRGEQYF

clone size: once
CDR3 length: 14
J gene: TRBJ1-6
V gene: TRBV2
D gene: TRBD1
CDR3 DNA: TGTGCCAGCAGTGAAGATTACAGGGGGCCGCCCCTCCACTTT
CDR3 protein: CASSEDYRGPPLHF

clone size: once
CDR3 length: 12
J gene: TRBJ1-2
V gene: TRBV28
D gene: -
CDR3 DNA: TGTGCCAGCAGTTTGGCCGACCGTGGCTACACCTTC
CDR3 protein: CASSLADRGYTF

clone size: -
CDR3 length: 13
J gene: TRBJ2-1
V gene: TRBV5-1
D gene: -
CDR3 DNA: TGCGCCAGCAGCGAGGAGCCCAACAATGAGCAGTTCTTC
CDR3 protein: CASSEEPNNEQFF

clone size: -
CDR3 length: 12
J gene: TRBJ1-2
V gene: TRBV25-1
D gene: TRBD1
CDR3 DNA: TGTGCGGTACAGGGGTTGGGCTATGGCTACACCTTC
CDR3 protein: CAVQGLGYGYTF

clone size: -
CDR3 length: 17
J gene: TRBJ2-3
V gene: TRBV18
D gene: TRBD2
CDR3 DNA: TGTGCCAGCTCACCACCGGGTAGCGGGGCGAGGGCAGATACGCAGTATTTT
CDR3 protein: CASSPPGSGARADTQYF

clone size: -
CDR3 length: 15
J gene: TRBJ2-6
V gene: TRBV2
D gene: -
CDR3 DNA: TGTGCCAGTCAGGCAGGCAACTCTGGGGCCAACGTCCTGACTTTC
CDR3 protein: CASQAGNSGANVLTF

clone size: -
CDR3 length: 13
J gene: TRBJ1-5
V gene: TRBV6-6
D gene: -
CDR3 DNA: TGTGCCAGCAGCGGACGGATCAATCAGCCCCAGCATTTT
CDR3 protein: CASSGRINQPQHF

clone size: -
CDR3 length: 15
J gene: TRBJ2-6
V gene: TRBV5-1
D gene: -
CDR3 DNA: TGCGCCAGCAGCTTGATGGATGAAGGGGCCAACGTCCTGACTTTC
CDR3 protein: CASSLMDEGANVLTF

clone size: -
CDR3 length: 16
J gene: TRBJ2-5
V gene: TRBV6-1
D gene: -
CDR3 DNA: TGTGCCAGCAGTGACGGGACCAGGGCCCCGCAGGAGACCCAGTACTTC
CDR3 protein: CASSDGTRAPQETQYF

clone size: few
CDR3 length: 15
J gene: TRBJ1-5
V gene: TRBV2
D gene: TRBD1
CDR3 DNA: TGTGCCAGCAGTCGCCGGACAGGGGGCAATCAGCCCCAGCATTTT
CDR3 protein: CASSRRTGGNQPQHF

clone size: -
CDR3 length: 14
J gene: TRBJ1-5
V gene: TRBV6-1
D gene: -
CDR3 DNA: TGTGCCAGCAGTACACGCGGGGGCAATCAGCCCCAGCATTTT
CDR3 protein: CASSTRGGNQPQHF

clone size: -
CDR3 length: 16
J gene: TRBJ2-2
V gene: TRBV7-9
D gene: TRBD1
CDR3 DNA: TGTGCCAGCAGCCCTGCCCGGGACAGGGCCGCCGGGGAGCTGTTTTTT
CDR3 protein: CASSPARDRAAGELFF

clone size: -
CDR3 length: 15
J gene: TRBJ1-2
V gene: TRBV5-8
D gene: -
CDR3 DNA: TGTGCCAGCAGCTACCGCACCGCAAGGATCTATGGCTACACCTTC
CDR3 protein: CASSYRTARIYGYTF

clone size: -
CDR3 length: 14
J gene: TRBJ1-2
V gene: TRBV25-1
D gene: -
CDR3 DNA: TGTGCCAGCAGTGAATCTTTAGGGTTCTATGGCTACACCTTC
CDR3 protein: CASSESLGFYGYTF

clone size: -
CDR3 length: 15
J gene: TRBJ1-2
V gene: TRBV4-1
D gene: -
CDR3 DNA: TGCGCCAGCAGCCAGGGGCTCCGGGGCTCCTATGGCTACACCTTC
CDR3 protein: CASSQGLRGSYGYTF

clone size: -
CDR3 length: 14
J gene: TRBJ2-1
V gene: TRBV7-2
D gene: -
CDR3 DNA: TGTGCCAGCAGCTTTTCGCAGGGGCCCAATGAGCAGTTCTTC
CDR3 protein: CASSFSQGPNEQFF

clone size: -
CDR3 length: 14
J gene: TRBJ2-7
V gene: TRBV4-1
D gene: -
CDR3 DNA: TGCGCCAGCAGCCAAGATCCATTGGGGTACGAGCAGTACTTC
CDR3 protein: CASSQDPLGYEQYF

clone size: -
CDR3 length: 16
J gene: TRBJ1-1
V gene: TRBV7-2
D gene: -
CDR3 DNA: TGTGCCAGCAGCTTAGCTTCATTCGGGGTCTTCACTGAAGCTTTCTTT
CDR3 protein: CASSLASFGVFTEAFF

clone size: -
CDR3 length: 14
J gene: TRBJ2-7
V gene: TRBV9
D gene: -
CDR3 DNA: TGTGCCAGCAGCGTAGCGGCGGGGCCCTACGAGCAGTACTTC
CDR3 protein: CASSVAAGPYEQYF

clone size: -
CDR3 length: 15
J gene: TRBJ2-1
V gene: TRBV5-3
D gene: -
CDR3 DNA: TGTGCCAGAAGCTTAGCGGCCCCCTCCTACAATGAGCAGTTCTTC
CDR3 protein: CARSLAAPSYNEQFF

clone size: -
CDR3 length: 15
J gene: TRBJ1-5
V gene: TRBV5-5
D gene: TRBD1
CDR3 DNA: TGTGCCAGCAGCACCGGGACAGGGGGCGGTCAGCCCCAGCATTTT
CDR3 protein: CASSTGTGGGQPQHF

clone size: -
CDR3 length: 16
J gene: TRBJ2-3
V gene: TRBV6-1
D gene: -
CDR3 DNA: TGTGCCAGCAGGGAAGCAGGGGGACTATTCACAGATACGCAGTATTTT
CDR3 protein: CASREAGGLFTDTQYF

clone size: few
CDR3 length: 16
J gene: TRBJ2-3
V gene: TRBV9
D gene: TRBD2
CDR3 DNA: TGTGCCAGCAGCCCCAGTACTAGCGGATATACGAATACGCAGTATTTT
CDR3 protein: CASSPSTSGYTNTQYF

clone size: -
CDR3 length: 16
J gene: TRBJ1-1
V gene: TRBV13
D gene: TRBD1
CDR3 DNA: TGTGCCAGCAGCATCCCCCAACAGGGGATGAACACTGAAGCTTTCTTT
CDR3 protein: CASSIPQQGMNTEAFF

clone size: few
CDR3 length: 15
J gene: TRBJ1-2
V gene: TRBV7-3
D gene: -
CDR3 DNA: TGTGCCAGCAGCCCCGGCGGAGGGGAGGCCTATGGCTACACCTTC
CDR3 protein: CASSPGGGEAYGYTF